Sequencing of this T cell receptor beta chain was carried out in a study of CD8 T cells in ankylosing spondylitis. TCRdb reanalysed the 5' RACE reads using MiXCR and keeps one entry per CDR3 protein. Counted here are fewer than 250,000 distinct CDR3 sequences, about 10% occurring once; the ten biggest clones make up approximately 20%. This clonotype was counted at least ten times. The target antigen is unknown. General study findings and limits: What seemed typical of ankylosing spondylitis blood was a TCR beta motif built from about eight highly homologous variants. Disease-linked clones reportedly showed significant enrichment in matched ankylosing spondylitis synovial fluid. Disease-linked clones had a CD8+ phenotype and relatively low frequency in peripheral blood. Several of the motif variants were reported before in synovial fluid and blood from reactive arthritis.

V was trimmed by 2 bases and J by 3 bases, leaving 7 bases between them. The CDR3 has 13 residues. Germline lookup yields CDR1 ENHRY and CDR2 SYGVKD. Material for sequencing was blood, either unsorted or a sorted T cell fraction (not recorded which). This sequence originates from a male donor with ankylosing spondylitis or in good health (not recorded which). The chain employs TRBV10-3 and TRBJ1-1, with D hard to call. The CDR3 DNA reads TGTGCCATCAGTGAGCGCGGGGACACTGAAGCTTTCTTT. Encoded protein: CAISERGDTEAFF.